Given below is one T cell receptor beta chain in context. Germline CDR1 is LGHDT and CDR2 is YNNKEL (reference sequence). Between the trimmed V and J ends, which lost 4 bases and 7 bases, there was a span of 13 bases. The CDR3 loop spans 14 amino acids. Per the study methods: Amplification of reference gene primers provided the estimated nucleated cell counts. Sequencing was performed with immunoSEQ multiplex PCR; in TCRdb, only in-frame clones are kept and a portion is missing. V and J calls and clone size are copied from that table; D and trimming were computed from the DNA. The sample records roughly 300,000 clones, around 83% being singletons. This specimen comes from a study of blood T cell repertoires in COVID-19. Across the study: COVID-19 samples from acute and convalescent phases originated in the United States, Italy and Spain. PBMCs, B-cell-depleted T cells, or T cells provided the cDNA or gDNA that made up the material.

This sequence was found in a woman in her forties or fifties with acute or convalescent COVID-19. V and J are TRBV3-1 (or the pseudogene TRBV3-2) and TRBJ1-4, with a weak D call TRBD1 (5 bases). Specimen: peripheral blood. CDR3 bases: TGTGCCAGCAGCCCGACAGATCGCTCTGAAAAACTGTTTTTT. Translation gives CASSPTDRSEKLFF.